These 6 T cell receptor beta chains originate from one sample sequenced in a study of immune evolution from preneoplasia to lung adenocarcinoma. The data were produced by immunoSEQ multiplex PCR, yet TCRdb's version contains in-frame clones alone and is incomplete. Of 9,500 to 14,000 clones listed, around 81% are singletons. The sequenced sample was FFPE minimally invasive lung adenocarcinoma tissue. These receptors all come from a person between 55 and 80 years old with lung adenocarcinoma.

This clone has a handful of counts. V and J are TRBV9 and TRBJ2-7; 9 bases are a match to TRBD2. The CDR3 covers 15 residues. CDR1 and CDR2 (germline): SGDLS, YYNGEE. Trimming removed 0 bases from V and 4 bases from J; junction bases left unmatched: 5. The CDR3 region has the DNA TGTGCCAGCAGCGTAGGTATAGCGGGGGTGTACGAGCAGTACTTC. Its protein is CASSVGIAGVYEQYF.

The V and J genes are TRBV10-3 and TRBJ1-5, with unresolved D. Between the trimmed V and J ends, which lost 3 bases and 0 bases, there was a span of 9 bases. Germline V gene data show CDR1 as ENHRY and CDR2 as SYGVKD. The CDR3 is made up of 15 amino acids. The CDR3 protein is CAISEGRNSNQPQHF. In nucleotides, the CDR3 is TGTGCCATCAGTGAAGGCAGGAATAGCAATCAGCCCCAGCATTTT.

The gene calls are TRBV19 and TRBJ2-7; 8 bases are a match to TRBD1. J was trimmed by 0 bases and V by 5 bases; bases with no gene match: 3. Germline V lookup: CDR1 LNHDA, CDR2 SQIVND (reference sequence). The CDR3 is made up of 14 amino acids. CDR3 sequence (DNA): TGTGCCAGTAGTCAGGGACAGGTCTCCTACGAGCAGTACTTC. It is translated as CASSQGQVSYEQYF.

This chain joins TRBV20-1 and TRBJ1-4, with D uncertain. V shed 5 bases and J shed 8 bases, with 9 bases lying between them. The CDR3 totals 11 residues. Germline lookup yields CDR1 DFQATT and CDR2 SNEGSKA (reference sequence). CDR3 coding DNA: TGCAGTGCTGGGATGGTCGAAAAACTGTTTTTT. Translated, it gives CSAGMVEKLFF.

The genes are TRBV9 and TRBJ2-2, with D maybe TRBD1 (6 bases). Trimming stripped 4 bases from V and 6 bases from J, with 13 bases between. CDR3 length equals 14 residues. CDR1 and CDR2 from the germline V gene are SGDLS and YYNGEE. The CDR3 spells CASSQHREAGELFF. The DNA of the CDR3 is TGTGCCAGCAGCCAACACAGGGAAGCCGGGGAGCTGTTTTTT.

The gene calls are TRBV10-3 and TRBJ1-3, with TRBD1 as a possible D gene (6 bases). The V end lost 3 bases, the J end lost 7 bases, and 13 bases lay between the germline ends. Germline V gene lookup returns CDR1 ENHRY and CDR2 SYGVKD. The CDR3 is 14 residues long. CDR3 amino acids: CAISEEGVHNTIYF. CDR3 sequence (DNA): TGTGCCATCAGTGAAGAGGGGGTTCACAACACCATATATTTT.